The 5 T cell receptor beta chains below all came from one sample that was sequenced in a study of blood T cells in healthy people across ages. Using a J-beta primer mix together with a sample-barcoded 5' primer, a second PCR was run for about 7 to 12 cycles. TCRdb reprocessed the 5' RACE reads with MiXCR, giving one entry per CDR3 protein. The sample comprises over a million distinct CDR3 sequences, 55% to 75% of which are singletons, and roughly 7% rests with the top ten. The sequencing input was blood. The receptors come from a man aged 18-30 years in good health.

CDR3 residues: CASSQDVISYEQYF. As DNA, the CDR3 is TGCGCCAGCAGCCAAGATGTGATCTCCTACGAGCAGTACTTC. The chain carries TRBV4-1 and TRBJ2-7; D not certain. The V end was cut by 0 bases, the J end by 0 bases, with 6 bases between. The CDR3 consists of 14 residues. Germline loops: CDR1 MGHRA, CDR2 YSYEKL.

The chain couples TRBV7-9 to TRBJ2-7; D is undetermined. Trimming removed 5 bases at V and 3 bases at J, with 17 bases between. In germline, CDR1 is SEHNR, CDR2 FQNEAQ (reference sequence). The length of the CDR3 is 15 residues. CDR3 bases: TGTGCCAGCAGCGACTCCTCATCTTGGGGCTACGAGCAGTACTTC. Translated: CASSDSSSWGYEQYF.

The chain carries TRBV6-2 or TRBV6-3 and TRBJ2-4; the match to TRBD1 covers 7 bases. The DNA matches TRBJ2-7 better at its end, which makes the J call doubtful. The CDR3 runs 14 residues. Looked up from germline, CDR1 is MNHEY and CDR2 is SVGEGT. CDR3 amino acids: CARTGQADFYEQYF. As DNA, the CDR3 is TGTGCCAGAACTGGACAGGCGGACTTCTACGAGCAGTACTTC.

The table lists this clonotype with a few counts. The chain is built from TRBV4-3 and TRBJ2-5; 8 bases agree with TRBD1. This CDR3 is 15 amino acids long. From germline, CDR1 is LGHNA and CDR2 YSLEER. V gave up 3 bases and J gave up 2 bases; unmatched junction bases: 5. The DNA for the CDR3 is TGCGCCAGCAGCCATACGGACAGGGCACAAGAGACCCAGTACTTC. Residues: CASSHTDRAQETQYF.

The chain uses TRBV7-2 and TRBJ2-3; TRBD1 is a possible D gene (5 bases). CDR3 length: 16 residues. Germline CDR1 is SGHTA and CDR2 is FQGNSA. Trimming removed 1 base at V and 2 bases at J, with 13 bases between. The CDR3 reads CASSLVSAGYTDTQYF. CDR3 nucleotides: TGTGCCAGCAGCTTAGTGTCCGCAGGGTACACAGATACGCAGTATTTT.